The 22 T cell receptor beta chains given below trace back to one sample, sequenced in a study of PD-1 blockade in mismatch repair-deficient tumors. Libraries were prepared by immunoSEQ multiplex PCR; TCRdb keeps only in-frame clonotypes and omits some of them. The sample shows 80,000 to 130,000 clones, under 90% of them seen only once. The sequencing here drew on peripheral blood, taken around 8 months after starting pembrolizumab. The receptors originated from an adult with mismatch repair-deficient cancer.

The V gene is TRBV10-1, the J gene TRBJ2-1; no reliable D call. Trimming cost V 6 bases and J 5 bases, with 8 bases left between them. The germline gives CDR1 WNHNN, CDR2 SYGVQD (reference sequence). The CDR3 has 12 amino acids. The CDR3 here is CASSPRDNEQFF. DNA for the CDR3: TGCGCCAGCAGCCCCCGGGACAATGAGCAGTTCTTC.

The rearrangement uses TRBV10-3 and TRBJ1-1, with D perhaps matching TRBD1 (5 bases). Germline V gene data show CDR1 as ENHRY and CDR2 as SYGVKD. V lost 8 bases and J 1 base, leaving 11 bases between the germline ends. CDR3 length equals 13 residues. The CDR3 nucleotides are TGTGCCATCGGGGGACCTAAGAACACTGAAGCTTTCTTT. It is translated as CAIGGPKNTEAFF.

The chain recombines TRBV6-4 with TRBJ2-3; 8 positions agree with TRBD2. The V gene end was trimmed by 7 bases and the J gene end by 6 bases; junction bases not matched to a gene: 12. Germline CDR1 reads MRHNA; CDR2 reads SNTAGT. The CDR3 consists of 15 residues. The CDR3 protein is CASTRDGRAWDTQYF. The CDR3 region has the DNA TGTGCCAGCACCCGCGACGGGAGGGCCTGGGATACGCAGTATTTT.

Remarks on this clone: The sample has other DNA sequences that encode this CDR3 too. The chain is built from TRBV5-4 and TRBJ1-2; D call uncertain. The V end was cut by 3 bases, the J end by 8 bases, with 14 bases between. Germline values: CDR1 SGHNT, CDR2 YYREEE (reference sequence). The CDR3 spans 13 residues. In nucleotides, the CDR3 is TGTGCCAGCAGCTCCAACACGGGGTACGGCTACACCTTC. Protein product: CASSSNTGYGYTF. Combining the CDR3 with reference TRBV5-4 and TRBJ1-2 gives the whole variable domain ETGVTQSPTHLIKTRGQQVTLRCSSQSGHNTVSWYQQALGQGPQFIFQYYREEENGRGNFPPRFSGLQFPNYSSELNVNALELDDSALYLCASSSNTGYGYTFGSGTRLTVV.

V usage is TRBV4-3 and J usage is TRBJ1-2; D unresolved. The CDR3 loop spans 15 amino acids. With 4 bases removed from V and 6 bases from J, the gap between germline ends came to 18 bases. The germline V gene encodes CDR1 LGHNA and CDR2 YSLEER. CDR3 protein: CASSPEIGVVDGYTF. In nucleotides, the CDR3 is TGCGCCAGCAGCCCGGAGATCGGGGTCGTCGATGGCTACACCTTC.

The chain carries TRBV2 and TRBJ2-4; D gene ambiguous. CDR1 is SNHLY, CDR2 FYNNEI, per germline. Trimming stripped 0 bases from V and 6 bases from J, with 9 bases between. The CDR3 extends over 14 amino acids. The CDR3 loop reads CASSEALAVNIQYF. Written as DNA, the CDR3 is TGTGCCAGCAGTGAAGCCCTTGCGGTAAACATTCAGTACTTC.

This sequence joins TRBV5-8 and TRBJ2-1; 14 bases align to TRBD2. The CDR3 consists of 15 residues. V shed 3 bases and J 7 bases; nucleotides not matched to a gene: 3. Germline V gene sequence: CDR1 SGHTS, CDR2 YDEGEE. The CDR3 coding sequence is TGTGCCAGCAGCTCCGGGACTAGCGGGAGTAATGAGCAGTTCTTC. This codes for CASSSGTSGSNEQFF.

This chain joins TRBV30 and TRBJ2-2; TRBD2 agrees at 7 bases. Unmatched junction bases numbered 11, after V lost 5 bases and J lost 5 bases. Germline V CDR1 and CDR2: GTSNPN, SVGIG (reference sequence). The CDR3 totals 15 residues. The CDR3 reads CAWVGGGSRTGELFF. CDR3 DNA sequence: TGTGCCTGGGTGGGTGGCGGGAGTAGGACCGGGGAGCTGTTTTTT. The whole variable domain, remainder taken from reference TRBV30 and TRBJ2-2, is SQTIHQWPATLVQPVGSPLSLECTVEGTSNPNLYWYRQAAGRGLQLLFYSVGIGQISSEVPQNLSASRPQDRQFILSSKKLLLSDSGFYLCAWVGGGSRTGELFFGEGSRLTVL.

In nucleotides, the CDR3 is TGTGCCAGCAGTCCGGGCCTGTACGAGCAGTACTTC. Its translation: CASSPGLYEQYF. The J gene is TRBJ2-7, the V gene TRBV7-8; D is uncertain. V was cut by 6 bases and J by 4 bases, with 10 bases left in between. This CDR3 has 12 residues. From germline, CDR1 is SGHVS and CDR2 FQNEAQ.

The V and J genes are TRBV9 and TRBJ2-1, with 7 bases identical to TRBD2. The trim removed 0 bases at V and 5 bases at J, leaving 5 bases unmatched. Germline V gene data show CDR1 as SGDLS and CDR2 as YYNGEE. This CDR3 spans 15 amino acids. This CDR3 is CASSVASSGHNEQFF. As DNA, the CDR3 is TGTGCCAGCAGCGTAGCGTCTAGCGGACACAATGAGCAGTTCTTC.

V usage is TRBV5-4 and J usage is TRBJ2-7; TRBD2 agrees at 14 bases. The length of the CDR3 is 16 residues. Germline lookup yields CDR1 SGHNT and CDR2 YYREEE (reference sequence). J lost 4 bases, V lost 4 bases, and 7 bases had no gene match. The CDR3 protein is CASSQGLAGAWYEQYF. CDR3 DNA sequence: TGTGCCAGCAGCCAGGGACTAGCGGGAGCTTGGTACGAGCAGTACTTC.

Only one count was recorded for this clone. The rearrangement links TRBV5-1 to TRBJ1-2; TRBD1 is a possible D gene (5 bases). CDR1 is SGHRS and CDR2 is YFSETQ in the germline V gene. With 0 bases removed from V and 6 bases from J, the gap between germline ends came to 15 bases. This CDR3 contains 15 residues. The CDR3 protein is CASSLGGRARDGYTF. In nucleotides, the CDR3 is TGCGCCAGCAGCTTGGGGGGACGGGCCCGGGATGGCTACACCTTC.

This clone was counted a few times. The V call is TRBV30, the J call TRBJ2-2; TRBD1 matches 12 bases. V lost 7 bases and J lost 6; bases outside the gene matches: 6. This CDR3 comprises 14 residues. The germline CDR1 and CDR2 sequences are GTSNPN and SVGIG (reference sequence). CDR3 nucleotides: TGTGCCTTCAATCGGGACAGGGGGCCCGGGGAGCTGTTTTTT. Amino acid sequence: CAFNRDRGPGELFF.

This clone was recorded a few times. This chain joins TRBV5-4 and TRBJ1-2; 8 bases are shared with TRBD1. From germline, CDR1 is SGHNT and CDR2 YYREEE (reference sequence). The trim removed 5 bases at V and 4 bases at J, leaving 7 bases unmatched. The CDR3 is 14 amino acids. CDR3 nucleotide sequence: TGTGCCAGCAGTCCCCCAGGGGGCGGCTATGGCTACACCTTC. Its translation is CASSPPGGGYGYTF.

This chain connects TRBV19 to TRBJ1-2, with D possibly being TRBD1 (5 bases). V shed 5 bases and J shed 2 bases, with 15 bases lying between them. CDR3 size: 15 residues. Per the germline V gene, CDR1 is LNHDA and CDR2 is SQIVND (reference sequence). This chain's CDR3 is CASSPGDAGNYGYTF. CDR3 DNA sequence: TGTGCCAGTAGTCCGGGAGACGCAGGGAACTATGGCTACACCTTC. Supplemented by reference TRBV19 and TRBJ1-2, the full variable domain reads DGGITQSPKYLFRKEGQNVTLSCEQNLNHDAMYWYRQDPGQGLRLIYYSQIVNDFQKGDIAEGYSVSREKKESFPLTVTSAQKNPTAFYLCASSPGDAGNYGYTFGSGTRLTVV.

This clone was recorded a few times. This chain joins TRBV19 and TRBJ1-2; no clear D gene. There are 13 residues in the CDR3. Germline CDR1 is LNHDA and CDR2 is SQIVND (reference sequence). V lost 4 bases and J lost 4, with 10 bases in between. This CDR3 is CASSTLTPYGYTF. As DNA, the CDR3 is TGTGCCAGTAGTACCCTTACCCCCTATGGCTACACCTTC.

The chain combines TRBV6-1 with TRBJ1-4; unclear D gene. The CDR3 length is 14 residues. The germline gives CDR1 MNHNS, CDR2 SASEGT. V lost 5 bases and J lost 4, with 11 bases in between. CDR3 bases: TGTGCCAGCAGTTCCCGACACGATAATGAAAAACTGTTTTTT. Its translation: CASSSRHDNEKLFF.

V usage is TRBV4-2 and J usage is TRBJ2-3; a possible D gene is TRBD2 (6 bases). Germline V lookup: CDR1 LGHNA, CDR2 YNFKEQ. The CDR3 loop spans 16 amino acids. V gave up 1 base and J gave up 2 bases, with 13 bases separating them. CDR3 amino acids: CASSQVRAGPTDTQYF. For the CDR3, the DNA is TGTGCCAGCAGCCAAGTTAGAGCGGGCCCCACAGATACGCAGTATTTT.

The CDR3 DNA is TGCGCCAGCAGCGTGTCCGGGACAGGGGGCCCCACCGGGGAGCTGTTTTTT. It codes for CASSVSGTGGPTGELFF. This rearrangement joins TRBV5-1 to TRBJ2-2; TRBD1 agrees at 12 bases. The germline V gene has CDR1 SGHRS and CDR2 YFSETQ. The CDR3 spans 17 residues. Unmatched junction bases numbered 8, after V lost 4 bases and J lost 4 bases. Using reference TRBV5-1 and TRBJ2-2 for the parts outside the CDR3, the full variable domain is KAGVTQTPRYLIKTRGQQVTLSCSPISGHRSVSWYQQTPGQGLQFLFEYFSETQRNKGNFPGRFSGRQFSNSRSEMNVSTLELGDSALYLCASSVSGTGGPTGELFFGEGSRLTVL.

This clone was detected only a few times. The chain joins TRBV29-1 to TRBJ2-2; weak D call: TRBD1 (6 bases). Trimming removed 7 bases at V and 5 bases at J, with 20 bases between. The germline gives CDR1 SQVTM, CDR2 ANQGSEA. The CDR3 covers 15 residues. CDR3 sequence reads: CSAGDTEILTGELFF. CDR3 DNA sequence: TGCAGCGCTGGGGACACAGAAATATTGACCGGGGAGCTGTTTTTT.

The chain joins TRBV7-3 to TRBJ2-2, with 9 positions matching TRBD1. V lost 5 bases and J lost 1; bases outside the gene matches: 2. The CDR3 runs to 15 residues. The germline V gene encodes CDR1 SGHTA and CDR2 FQGTGA. The CDR3 region is CASSVTGGNTGELFF. CDR3 nucleotide sequence: TGTGCCAGCAGCGTGACAGGGGGGAACACCGGGGAGCTGTTTTTT.

The V gene is TRBV28, the J gene TRBJ2-7, with D possibly being TRBD1 (6 bases). The V end was cut by 3 bases, the J end by 4 bases, with 10 bases between. Germline CDR1 is MDHEN and CDR2 is SYDVKM. This CDR3 comprises 13 residues. This chain's CDR3 is CASSFQDRYEQYF. For the CDR3, the DNA is TGTGCCAGCAGTTTCCAAGACAGGTACGAGCAGTACTTC.